The present TCR beta chain was sequenced within a study of sequential checkpoint blockade in melanoma. Noted treatment: randomized to nivolumab then ipilimumab (arm A) or the reverse (arm B). No patient had prior DNA-damaging chemotherapy. The assay was immunoSEQ multiplex PCR, and TCRdb's table has in-frame clones only and misses some. The sample has about 20,000 clones; roughly 82% are singletons. The CDR3 length is 15 residues. After removal of 1 base from V and 2 bases from J, the junction contained 3 bases not matched to a gene. Per the germline V gene, CDR1 is SEHNR and CDR2 is FQNEAQ (reference sequence).

The origin of this receptor is a human donor with melanoma. The sequencing here drew on CD8+ T cells sorted from blood (inferred from file names), taken from a patient given nivolumab and ipilimumab in sequence. This chain links TRBV7-9 with TRBJ2-5; 8 positions match TRBD1. The CDR3 bases are TGTGCCAGCAGCTTAGGGACAGGGCTACAAGAGACCCAGTACTTC. This encodes CASSLGTGLQETQYF.